The 15 T cell receptor beta chains listed next were all sequenced from one sample in a study of CDR3 diversity in severe acne. A single record per CDR3 protein comes from TCRdb applying MiXCR to the PCR reads. The repertoire includes some 90,000 distinct CDR3 sequences, less than 65% of them detected once, and roughly 12% sits in the top ten. Sequencing input: blood. The receptor set was obtained from a male donor with severe acne vulgaris.

This clonotype has a count of ten or more. The rearrangement joins TRBV4-1 to TRBJ2-5, with TRBD1 as a possible D gene (6 bases). Trimming pared 3 bases from V and 5 bases from J, leaving 10 bases between. The CDR3 is 13 residues long. Germline-derived CDR1 and CDR2 are MGHRA and YSYEKL. CDR3 protein: CASSQGHRETQYF. CDR3 nucleotides: TGCGCCAGCAGCCAGGGACATAGGGAGACCCAGTACTTC.

This clonotype was observed at least ten times. The V gene is TRBV5-5, the J gene TRBJ1-1; 10 nucleotides agree with TRBD1. V shed 3 bases, J shed 4 bases, and the junction held 0 bases outside the gene matches. CDR3 length: 13 residues. CDR1 and CDR2 from the germline V gene are SGHKS and YYEKEE (reference sequence). The CDR3 DNA reads TGTGCCAGCAGCTGGGACAGGGGCACTGAAGCTTTCTTT. Translated, it gives CASSWDRGTEAFF. The whole variable domain, remainder taken from reference TRBV5-5 and TRBJ1-1, is DAGVTQSPTHLIKTRGQQVTLRCSPISGHKSVSWYQQVLGQGPQFIFQYYEKEERGRGNFPDRFSARQFPNYSSELNVNALLLGDSALYLCASSWDRGTEAFFGQGTRLTVV.

The V and J genes are TRBV20-1 and TRBJ2-7, with 9 bases identical to TRBD2. V gave up 6 bases and J gave up 2 bases; unmatched junction bases: 5. The CDR3 spans 13 residues. Germline CDR1 is DFQATT and CDR2 is SNEGSKA (reference sequence). Written as DNA, the CDR3 is TGCAGTGCCCAGCGGGAGGCGCCCTACGAGCAGTACTTC. Residues: CSAQREAPYEQYF.

As for this clonotype: Just one base apart from a much larger clone, this may be a read error. The chain couples TRBV20-1 to TRBJ1-3; D is possibly TRBD1 (5 bases). The CDR3 extends over 15 amino acids. Germline V gene lookup returns CDR1 DFQATT and CDR2 SNEGSKA (reference sequence). V lost 3 bases and J 4 bases, leaving 16 bases between the germline ends. This CDR3 is CSASRTKLSGNTIYF. The CDR3 region has the DNA TGCAGTGCTAGTCGGACAAAGCTTTCAGGAAACACCATATATTTT.

This sequence joins TRBV25-1 and TRBJ2-5, with D maybe TRBD2 (6 bases). The J call may be mistaken, given a closer DNA end match to TRBJ2-1. In germline, CDR1 is MGHDK, CDR2 SYGVNS. The CDR3 loop spans 13 amino acids. As DNA, the CDR3 is TGTGCCAGCAGTGTAAGTTCGGGGGATGAGCAGTTCTTC. Translated, it gives CASSVSSGDEQFF.

The chain couples TRBV12-3 or TRBV12-4 to TRBJ2-3; TRBD1 aligns across 10 bases. The J segment lost 5 bases and the V segment lost 6 bases, leaving 2 bases of the junction unmatched. This CDR3 is built from 13 residues. In nucleotides, the CDR3 is TGTGCCAGCAGGACAGGGGGCGTAGATACGCAGTATTTT. It translates to CASRTGGVDTQYF.

The rearrangement uses TRBV19 and TRBJ1-2, with D unclear. The germline V gene has CDR1 LNHDA and CDR2 SQIVND (reference sequence). V lost 6 bases and J 8 bases, leaving 25 bases between the germline ends. The CDR3 extends over 16 amino acids. The CDR3 sequence is CASSLSVGVTWEGYTF. The CDR3 DNA reads TGTGCCAGTAGCCTCTCGGTCGGGGTGACCTGGGAGGGCTACACCTTC. The variable domain in full, completed from reference TRBV19 and TRBJ1-2, reads DGGITQSPKYLFRKEGQNVTLSCEQNLNHDAMYWYRQDPGQGLRLIYYSQIVNDFQKGDIAEGYSVSREKKESFPLTVTSAQKNPTAFYLCASSLSVGVTWEGYTFGSGTRLTVV.

The genes are TRBV15 and TRBJ1-2; unclear D gene. V shed 0 bases and J shed 2 bases, with 13 bases lying between them. CDR3 size: 16 residues. The germline V gene has CDR1 LNHNV and CDR2 YYDKDF (reference sequence). Here the CDR3 reads CATSRELGAGNYGYTF. Here the CDR3 DNA reads TGTGCCACCAGCAGAGAATTGGGAGCAGGAAACTATGGCTACACCTTC.

This clonotype was observed at least ten times. J is TRBJ2-3 and V is TRBV7-6; tentatively, D is TRBD1 (6 bases). The V gene's germline CDR1 is SGHVS and CDR2 FNYEAQ. CDR3 length: 15 residues. V was pared by 7 bases and J by 2 bases, with 16 bases between. The CDR3, as DNA: TGTGCCAGCACCCCCGTACAGGGATACACAGATACGCAGTATTTT. Translation: CASTPVQGYTDTQYF.

The CDR3 DNA sequence: TGTGCCAGCAGTGACGGAGGGACTAGCAATGAGCAGTTCTTC. It translates to CASSDGGTSNEQFF. The chain combines TRBV6-4 with TRBJ2-1, with 8 positions matching TRBD2. Germline values: CDR1 MRHNA, CDR2 SNTAGT. J gave up 6 bases and V 2 bases, and 3 bases lay outside the gene matches. The CDR3 length is 14 residues.

The V gene is TRBV24-1, the J gene TRBJ2-3; 7 positions match TRBD2. This CDR3 is built from 16 residues. Germline CDR1 and CDR2: KGHDR and SFDVKD. V lost 0 bases, J lost 4 bases, and 6 bases stayed unmatched. In DNA, the CDR3 is TGTGCCACCAGTGATTTGTCGGGAGGCCCTGCAGATACGCAGTATTTT. Its translation: CATSDLSGGPADTQYF.

To note about this clonotype: A read error is possible here, since a much larger clone lies one base away. The chain combines TRBV12-3 or TRBV12-4 with TRBJ2-3; 8 nucleotides match TRBD1. CDR3 size: 16 residues. V was pared by 6 bases and J by 4 bases, with 12 bases of the junction left unmatched. Here the CDR3 reads CASSSSGPGGPDTQYF. The CDR3 coding sequence is TGTGCCAGCAGCAGCTCGGGACCAGGGGGCCCAGATACGCAGTATTTT.

This clonotype was observed a handful of times. CDR3 sequence: CASSWDRETQYF. The CDR3 bases are TGCGCCAGCAGCTGGGATAGGGAGACCCAGTACTTC. The chain has TRBV5-1 and TRBJ2-5; D ambiguous. V lost 3 bases and J lost 5, with 8 bases in between. The CDR3 contains 12 residues. CDR1 and CDR2 from the germline V gene are SGHRS and YFSETQ.

Regarding this clonotype: This is likely a read error, given that the CDR3 carries no conserved phenylalanine or tryptophan at its end. The chain recombines TRBV20-1 with TRBJ2-1, with a tentative D call TRBD1 (6 bases). CDR3 length equals 13 residues. From germline, CDR1 is DFQATT and CDR2 SNEGSKA (reference sequence). Trimming left V 1 base short and J 2 bases short, with 6 bases between. The CDR3 protein is CSARGDTYNEQFL. CDR3 nucleotide sequence: TGCAGTGCTAGAGGGGACACCTACAATGAGCAGTTCCTC.

To note about this clonotype: The limits of the CDR3 on the DNA are not certain, so only TCRdb's listed CDR3 is given. This rearrangement joins TRBV7-3 to TRBJ2-3; no check of the table's D call, TRBD2, against the DNA was made. CDR1 and CDR2 from the germline V gene are SGHTA and FQGTGA. The CDR3 is 21 amino acids long, termini counted. The CDR3 loop is CASSIYLCSGRGTSFTDTQYF.